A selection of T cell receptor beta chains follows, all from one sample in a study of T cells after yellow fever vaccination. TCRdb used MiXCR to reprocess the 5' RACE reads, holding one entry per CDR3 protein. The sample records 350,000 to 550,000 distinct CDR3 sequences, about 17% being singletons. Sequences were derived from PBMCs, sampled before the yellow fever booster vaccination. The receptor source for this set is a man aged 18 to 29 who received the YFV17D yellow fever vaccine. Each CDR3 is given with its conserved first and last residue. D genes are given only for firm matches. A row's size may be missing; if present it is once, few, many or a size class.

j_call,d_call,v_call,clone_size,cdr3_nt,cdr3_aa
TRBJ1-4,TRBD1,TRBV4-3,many,TGCGCCAGCAGCCAAGGACAGGGCCCACCTGAAAAACTGTTTTTT,CASSQGQGPPEKLFF
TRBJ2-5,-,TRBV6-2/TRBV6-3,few,TGTGCCAGCAGTTACTCAGCGGGCACTGGGACCCAGTACTTC,CASSYSAGTGTQYF
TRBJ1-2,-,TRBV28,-,TGTGCCAGCAGTACCTCATCGACAGGCCGGGGAGGCTACACCTTC,CASSTSSTGRGGYTF
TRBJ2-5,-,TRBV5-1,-,TGCGCCAGCAGTTCCGGAGGGGGGCGGCAAGAGACCCAGTACTTC,CASSSGGGRQETQYF
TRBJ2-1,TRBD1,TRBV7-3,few,TGTGCCAGCAGCGCCCGGACAGGGGGTGGGCATGAGCAGTTCTTC,CASSARTGGGHEQFF
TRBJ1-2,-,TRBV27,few,TGTGCCAGCAGTCGAACAGGACCCGTCTATGGCTACACCTTC,CASSRTGPVYGYTF
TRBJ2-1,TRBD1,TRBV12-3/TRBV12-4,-,TGTGCCAGCAGTTTAAATCGGGACAGGGTAAGGAATGAGCAGTTCTTC,CASSLNRDRVRNEQFF
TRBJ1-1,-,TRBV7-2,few,TGTGCCAGCAGCATCAGGGTGGACGGTGAAGCTTTCTTT,CASSIRVDGEAFF
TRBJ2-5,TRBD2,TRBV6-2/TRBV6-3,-,TGTGCCAGCAGTTCGGGGGGACTAGAGCGGGGGCAAGAGACCCAGTACTTC,CASSSGGLERGQETQYF
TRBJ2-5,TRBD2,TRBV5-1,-,TGCGCCAGCAGCCCGCTGGGGGGGAGGCAAGAGACCCAGTACTTC,CASSPLGGRQETQYF
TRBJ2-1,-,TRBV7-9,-,TGTGCCAGCAGCTCCCCGGCGGGGATATACAATGAGCAGTTCTTC,CASSSPAGIYNEQFF
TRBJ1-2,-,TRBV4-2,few,TGTGCCAGCAGCCAAGAACTGGGATCCGGTGGCTACACCTTC,CASSQELGSGGYTF
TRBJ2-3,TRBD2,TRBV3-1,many,TGTGCCAGCAGTCCACGGGGGGCAGATACGCAGTATTTT,CASSPRGADTQYF
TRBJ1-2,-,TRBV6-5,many,TGTGCCAGCAGTCCCGACGGATACTATGGCTACACCTTC,CASSPDGYYGYTF
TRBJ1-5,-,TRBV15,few,TGTGCCACCAGCGATTTAGCTCCCAATCAGCCCCAGCATTTT,CATSDLAPNQPQHF
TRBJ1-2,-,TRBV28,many,TGTGCCAGTAGTCCGGGGCCCTATGGCTACACCTTC,CASSPGPYGYTF
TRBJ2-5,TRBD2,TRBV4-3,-,TGCGCCAGCAGCCAGTACCGACTAGCTCAAGAGACCCAGTACTTC,CASSQYRLAQETQYF
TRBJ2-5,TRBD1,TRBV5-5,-,TGTGCCAGCAGCCGTCAGGGGGCGTTCGGAGAGACCCAGTACTTC,CASSRQGAFGETQYF
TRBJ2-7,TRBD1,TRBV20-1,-,TGCAGTGCTCCGCAACCGGGACAGGGGGCCGACGAGCAGTACTTC,CSAPQPGQGADEQYF
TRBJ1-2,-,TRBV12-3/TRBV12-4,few,TGTGCCAGCAGTTTAGATACTGGCGGGGGCTATGGCTACACCTTC,CASSLDTGGGYGYTF
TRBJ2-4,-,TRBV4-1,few,TGCGCCAGCAGCCAACCTCTACGAGCCCAAGCCAAAAACATTCAGTACTTC,CASSQPLRAQAKNIQYF
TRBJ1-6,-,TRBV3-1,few,TGTGCCAGCAGCCCCTTCAGAGCTCAGAACTATTCACCCCTCCACTTT,CASSPFRAQNYSPLHF